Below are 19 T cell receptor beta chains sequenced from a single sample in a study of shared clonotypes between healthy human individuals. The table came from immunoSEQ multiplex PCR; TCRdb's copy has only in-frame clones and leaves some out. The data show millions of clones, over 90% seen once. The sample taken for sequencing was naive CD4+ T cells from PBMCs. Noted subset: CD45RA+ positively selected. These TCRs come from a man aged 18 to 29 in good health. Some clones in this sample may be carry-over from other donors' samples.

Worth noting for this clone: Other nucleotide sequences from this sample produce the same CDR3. This chain's CDR3 is CSAPLADTQYF. In nucleotides, the CDR3 is TGCAGTGCCCCCCTGGCAGATACGCAGTATTTT. This chain links TRBV20-1 with TRBJ2-3; the D is unclear. Germline V gene sequence: CDR1 DFQATT, CDR2 SNEGSKA (reference sequence). V gave up 6 bases and J gave up 4 bases, with 8 bases separating them. The CDR3 is 11 amino acids.

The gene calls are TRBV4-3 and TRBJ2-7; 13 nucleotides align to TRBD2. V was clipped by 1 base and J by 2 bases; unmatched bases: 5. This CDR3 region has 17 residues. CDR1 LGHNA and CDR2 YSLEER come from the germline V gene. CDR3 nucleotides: TGCGCCAGCAGCCAAGGTACTAGCGGGAGGGCCACCTACGAGCAGTACTTC. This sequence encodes CASSQGTSGRATYEQYF.

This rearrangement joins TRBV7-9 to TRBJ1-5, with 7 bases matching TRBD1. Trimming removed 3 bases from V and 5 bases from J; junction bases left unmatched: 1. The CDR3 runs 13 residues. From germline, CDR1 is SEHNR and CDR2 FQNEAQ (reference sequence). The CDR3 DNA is TGTGCCAGCAGCTTCAGGGGGGATCAGCCCCAGCATTTT. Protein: CASSFRGDQPQHF.

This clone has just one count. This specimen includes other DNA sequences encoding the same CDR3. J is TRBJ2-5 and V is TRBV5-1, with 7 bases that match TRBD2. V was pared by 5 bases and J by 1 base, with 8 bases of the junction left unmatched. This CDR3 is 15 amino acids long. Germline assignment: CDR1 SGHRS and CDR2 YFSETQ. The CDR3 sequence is CASSLGLAVQETQYF. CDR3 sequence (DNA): TGCGCCAGCAGTCTAGGGCTAGCGGTCCAAGAGACCCAGTACTTC. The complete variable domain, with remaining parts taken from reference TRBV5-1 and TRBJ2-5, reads KAGVTQTPRYLIKTRGQQVTLSCSPISGHRSVSWYQQTPGQGLQFLFEYFSETQRNKGNFPGRFSGRQFSNSRSEMNVSTLELGDSALYLCASSLGLAVQETQYFGPGTRLLVL.

The CDR3 loop is CASSLGLAGHNEQFF. In DNA, the CDR3 is TGTGCCAGCAGCTTAGGGCTAGCGGGGCACAATGAGCAGTTCTTC. The chain is built from TRBV7-9 and TRBJ2-1; 9 nucleotides agree with TRBD2. The CDR3 consists of 15 residues. Germline V lookup: CDR1 SEHNR, CDR2 FQNEAQ (reference sequence). With 1 base clipped from V and 5 bases from J, the junction kept 3 bases outside the gene matches.

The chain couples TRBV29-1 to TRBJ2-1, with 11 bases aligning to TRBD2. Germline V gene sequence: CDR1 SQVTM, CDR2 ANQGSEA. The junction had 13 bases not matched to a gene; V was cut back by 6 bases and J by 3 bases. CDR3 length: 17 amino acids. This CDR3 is CSVRRGLADLIYNEQFF. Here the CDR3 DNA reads TGCAGCGTCCGCCGGGGACTAGCGGATCTGATCTACAATGAGCAGTTCTTC.

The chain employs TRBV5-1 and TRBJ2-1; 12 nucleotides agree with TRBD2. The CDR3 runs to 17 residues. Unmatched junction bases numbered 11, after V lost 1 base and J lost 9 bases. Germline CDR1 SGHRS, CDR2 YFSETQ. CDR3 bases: TGCGCCAGCAGCTTGAGGTCTAGACTAGCGGGAGTGGGTGAGCAGTTCTTC. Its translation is CASSLRSRLAGVGEQFF.

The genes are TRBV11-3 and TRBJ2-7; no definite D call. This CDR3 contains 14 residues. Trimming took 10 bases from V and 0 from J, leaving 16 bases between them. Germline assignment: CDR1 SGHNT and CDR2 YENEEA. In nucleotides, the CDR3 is TGTGCCACCCTAACCGGACGGTTCTCCTACGAGCAGTACTTC. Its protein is CATLTGRFSYEQYF.

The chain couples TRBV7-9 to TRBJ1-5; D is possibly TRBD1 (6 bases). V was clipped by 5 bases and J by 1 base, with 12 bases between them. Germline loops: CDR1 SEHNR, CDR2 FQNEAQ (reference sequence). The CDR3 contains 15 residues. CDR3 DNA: TGTGCCAGCAGCCCCACAGGACAGAGCAATCAGCCCCAGCATTTT. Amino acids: CASSPTGQSNQPQHF.

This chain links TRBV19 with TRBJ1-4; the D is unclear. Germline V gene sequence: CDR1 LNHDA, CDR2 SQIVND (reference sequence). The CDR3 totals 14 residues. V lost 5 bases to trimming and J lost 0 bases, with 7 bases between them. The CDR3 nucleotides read TGTGCCAGTAGTGCTTATCCAACTAATGAAAAACTGTTTTTT. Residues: CASSAYPTNEKLFF. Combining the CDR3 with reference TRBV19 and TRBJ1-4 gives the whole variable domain DGGITQSPKYLFRKEGQNVTLSCEQNLNHDAMYWYRQDPGQGLRLIYYSQIVNDFQKGDIAEGYSVSREKKESFPLTVTSAQKNPTAFYLCASSAYPTNEKLFFGSGTQLSVL.

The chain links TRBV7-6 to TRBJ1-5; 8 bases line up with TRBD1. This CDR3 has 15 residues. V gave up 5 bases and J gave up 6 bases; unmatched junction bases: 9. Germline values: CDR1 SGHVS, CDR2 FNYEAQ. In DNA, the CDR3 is TGTGCCAGCAGCCTACGCAGGGGGCAGGGTCAGCCCCAGCATTTT. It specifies CASSLRRGQGQPQHF.

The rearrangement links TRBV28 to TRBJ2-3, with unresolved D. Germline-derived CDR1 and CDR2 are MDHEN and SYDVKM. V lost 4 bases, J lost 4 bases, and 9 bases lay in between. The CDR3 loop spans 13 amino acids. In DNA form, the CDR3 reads TGTGCCAGCAGTTCTACAGCGCCAGATACGCAGTATTTT. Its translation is CASSSTAPDTQYF.

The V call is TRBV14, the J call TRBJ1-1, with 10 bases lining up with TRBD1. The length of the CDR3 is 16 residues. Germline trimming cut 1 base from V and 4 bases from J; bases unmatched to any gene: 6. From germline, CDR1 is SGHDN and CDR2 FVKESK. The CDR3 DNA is TGTGCCAGCAGCCAAGCACCGGGACAGGGGAGCACTGAAGCTTTCTTT. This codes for CASSQAPGQGSTEAFF.

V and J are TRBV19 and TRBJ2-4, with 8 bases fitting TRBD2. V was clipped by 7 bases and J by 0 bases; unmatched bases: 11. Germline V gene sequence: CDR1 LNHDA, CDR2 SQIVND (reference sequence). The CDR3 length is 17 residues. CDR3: CASTPWYGGEAKNIQYF. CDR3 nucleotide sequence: TGTGCCAGTACCCCTTGGTACGGGGGGGAAGCCAAAAACATTCAGTACTTC.

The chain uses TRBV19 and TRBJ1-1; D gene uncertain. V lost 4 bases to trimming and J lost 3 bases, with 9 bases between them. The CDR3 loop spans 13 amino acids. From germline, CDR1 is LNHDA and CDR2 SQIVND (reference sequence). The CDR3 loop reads CASSKRRDTEAFF. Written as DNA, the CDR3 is TGTGCCAGTAGTAAGAGGCGAGACACTGAAGCTTTCTTT.

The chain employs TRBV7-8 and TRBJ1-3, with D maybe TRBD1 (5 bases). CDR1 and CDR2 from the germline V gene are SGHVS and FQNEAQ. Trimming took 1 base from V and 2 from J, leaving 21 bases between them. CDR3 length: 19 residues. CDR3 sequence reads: CASSLGGSVAGYAGNTIYF. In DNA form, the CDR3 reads TGTGCCAGCAGCTTAGGTGGTTCAGTCGCAGGGTATGCTGGAAACACCATATATTTT. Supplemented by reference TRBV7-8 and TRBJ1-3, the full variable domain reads GAGVSQSPRYKVAKRGQDVALRCDPISGHVSLFWYQQALGQGPEFLTYFQNEAQLDKSGLPSDRFFAERPEGSVSTLKIQRTQQEDSAVYLCASSLGGSVAGYAGNTIYFGEGSWLTVV.

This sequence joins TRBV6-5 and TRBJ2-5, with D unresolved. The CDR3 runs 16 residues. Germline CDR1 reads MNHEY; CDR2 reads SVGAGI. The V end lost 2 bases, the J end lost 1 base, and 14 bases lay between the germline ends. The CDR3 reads CASSYRSYETQETQYF. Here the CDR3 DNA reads TGTGCCAGCAGTTACCGCTCTTACGAAACCCAAGAGACCCAGTACTTC.

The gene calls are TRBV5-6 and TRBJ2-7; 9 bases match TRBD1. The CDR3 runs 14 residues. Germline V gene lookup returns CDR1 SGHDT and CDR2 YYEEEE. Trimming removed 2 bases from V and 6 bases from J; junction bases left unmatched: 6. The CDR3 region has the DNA TGTGCCAGCAGCTTCCGGGACAGGGTGACCGAGCAGTACTTC. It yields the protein CASSFRDRVTEQYF. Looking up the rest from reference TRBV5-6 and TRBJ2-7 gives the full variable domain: DAGVTQSPTHLIKTRGQQVTLRCSPKSGHDTVSWYQQALGQGPQFIFQYYEEEERQRGNFPDRFSGHQFPNYSSELNVNALLLGDSALYLCASSFRDRVTEQYFGPGTRLTVT.

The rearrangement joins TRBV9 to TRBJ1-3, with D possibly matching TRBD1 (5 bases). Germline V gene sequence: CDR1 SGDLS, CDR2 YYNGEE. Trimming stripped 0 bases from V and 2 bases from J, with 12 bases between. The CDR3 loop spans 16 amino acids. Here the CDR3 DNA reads TGTGCCAGCAGCGTAGGTTGGGGAGGGGCTGGAAACACCATATATTTT. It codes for CASSVGWGGAGNTIYF.